This TCR beta chain emerged from a study of cytomegalovirus exposure and HLA in healthy donors. Germline-derived CDR1 and CDR2 are SNHLY and FYNNEI. V lost 4 bases, J lost 4 bases, and 10 bases lay in between. The CDR3 consists of 13 residues. The PCR ran on 60 Vbeta and 13 Jbeta primers. Sequenced by immunoSEQ multiplex PCR; TCRdb stores in-frame clones only, minus some. The sample has about 160,000 clones, 80% to 85% seen once. The source is a boy aged 2 to 10 in good health and CMV-seronegative. The sample consisted of PBMCs. The rearrangement joins TRBV2 to TRBJ1-1; the D gene is possibly TRBD1 (6 bases). CDR3 sequence: CASSVEQGTEAFF. The CDR3 region has the DNA TGTGCCAGCAGTGTTGAACAGGGCACTGAAGCTTTCTTT.